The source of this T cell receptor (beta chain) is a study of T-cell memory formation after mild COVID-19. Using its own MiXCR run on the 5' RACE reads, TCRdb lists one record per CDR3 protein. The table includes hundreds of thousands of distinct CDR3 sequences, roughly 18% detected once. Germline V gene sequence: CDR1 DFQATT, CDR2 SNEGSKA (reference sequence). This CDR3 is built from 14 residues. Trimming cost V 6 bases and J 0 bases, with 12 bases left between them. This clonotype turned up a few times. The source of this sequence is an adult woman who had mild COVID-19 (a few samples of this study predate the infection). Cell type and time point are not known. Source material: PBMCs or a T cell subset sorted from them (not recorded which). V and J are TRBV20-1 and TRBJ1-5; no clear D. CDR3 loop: CSAQPDYSNQPQHF. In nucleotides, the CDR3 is TGCAGTGCCCAACCGGACTATAGCAATCAGCCCCAGCATTTT.